Shown below are 29 T cell receptor beta chains from a single sample sequenced in a study of blood T cell repertoires in COVID-19. Method: immunoSEQ multiplex PCR; TCRdb's copy keeps in-frame clones and lacks some. The table lists about 220,000 clones, about 83% of them singletons. The sequencing sample was made of PBMCs or T cells enriched from blood (not recorded which). The origin of the receptors is a woman aged 40 to 49 who had recovered from COVID-19.

This chain uses TRBV3-1 (or the pseudogene TRBV3-2) with TRBJ1-5, with 7 bases aligning to TRBD1. V was clipped by 4 bases and J by 6 bases; unmatched bases: 6. The germline V gene has CDR1 LGHDT and CDR2 YNNKEL (reference sequence). This CDR3 is built from 14 residues. The CDR3 nucleotides are TGTGCCAGCAGCCTCCGACAGGGAGGTCAGCCCCAGCATTTT. This gives the protein CASSLRQGGQPQHF.

The chain employs TRBV10-3 and TRBJ1-2; 10 nucleotides line up with TRBD1. The junction had 7 bases not matched to a gene; V was cut back by 6 bases and J by 3 bases. The CDR3 is 15 residues long. CDR1 is ENHRY, CDR2 SYGVKD, per germline. The CDR3 protein is CAIRRDRGNDYGYTF. The CDR3 DNA sequence: TGTGCCATCAGGAGGGACAGGGGTAACGACTATGGCTACACCTTC.

The chain joins TRBV4-2 to TRBJ2-3; TRBD2 matches 10 bases. In germline, CDR1 is LGHNA, CDR2 YNFKEQ. Losses at the gene ends were 3 bases for V and 0 bases for J; bases not matched to a gene: 6. This CDR3 has 17 amino acids. CDR3 coding DNA: TGTGCCAGCAGCCATTGGGCAGCGGGAGGGAGCACAGATACGCAGTATTTT. Its protein product is CASSHWAAGGSTDTQYF.

The chain employs TRBV28 and TRBJ1-1; a weak D match, TRBD1 (5 bases). The CDR3 consists of 13 residues. Germline values: CDR1 MDHEN, CDR2 SYDVKM. Trimming left V 11 bases short and J 0 bases short, with 13 bases between. This CDR3 reads CAHRTLLNTEAFF. The CDR3 coding sequence is TGTGCCCACAGGACGTTACTGAACACTGAAGCTTTCTTT.

The J gene is TRBJ1-2, the V gene TRBV6-5, with a tentative D call TRBD1 (6 bases). This CDR3 has 14 residues. CDR1 and CDR2 from the germline V gene are MNHEY and SVGAGI. V was cut by 2 bases and J by 6 bases, with 13 bases left in between. CDR3 sequence reads: CASSYTGQSDGYTF. CDR3 nucleotide sequence: TGTGCCAGCAGTTACACAGGGCAGAGCGATGGCTACACCTTC.

This chain joins TRBV19 and TRBJ1-1; possibly TRBD1 for D (5 bases). The CDR3 runs to 14 residues. CDR1 and CDR2 from the germline V gene are LNHDA and SQIVND (reference sequence). V lost 7 bases, J lost 2 bases, and 14 bases lay in between. This CDR3 reads CASISGWINTEAFF. In DNA, the CDR3 is TGTGCCAGTATCTCAGGGTGGATCAACACTGAAGCTTTCTTT. The full variable domain, with the rest looked up from reference TRBV19 and TRBJ1-1, is DGGITQSPKYLFRKEGQNVTLSCEQNLNHDAMYWYRQDPGQGLRLIYYSQIVNDFQKGDIAEGYSVSREKKESFPLTVTSAQKNPTAFYLCASISGWINTEAFFGQGTRLTVV.

This chain links TRBV4-3 with TRBJ2-7; the D gene is possibly TRBD2 (5 bases). Germline V gives CDR1 LGHNA, CDR2 YSLEER. Trimming pared 4 bases from V and 3 bases from J, leaving 13 bases between. The CDR3 contains 14 residues. The CDR3 is CASSPYMGSYEQYV. DNA of the CDR3: TGCGCCAGCAGCCCATACATGGGGAGCTACGAGCAGTACGTC.

This chain links TRBV6-1 with TRBJ1-1; D may be TRBD1 (5 bases). V was trimmed by 4 bases and J by 10 bases, leaving 13 bases between them. The CDR3 has 12 amino acids. Germline V gene sequence: CDR1 MNHNS, CDR2 SASEGT. DNA of the CDR3: TGTGCCAGCAGTGGGGGTTTGGGGCGAGCTTTCTTT. Residues: CASSGGLGRAFF.

The CDR3 DNA is TGTGCCAGCATGAAAACACCAAGTACTGAAGCTTTCTTT. Its protein is CASMKTPSTEAFF. This chain uses TRBV27 with TRBJ1-1; D gene unclear. The CDR3 has 13 residues. Germline CDR1 and CDR2: MNHEY and SMNVEV (reference sequence). Trimming left V 7 bases short and J 5 bases short, with 14 bases between.

As DNA, the CDR3 is TGCGCCAGCAGCCGACAGGGGGCGGACTATGGCTACACCTTC. Protein: CASSRQGADYGYTF. This sequence joins TRBV5-1 and TRBJ1-2; TRBD1 aligns across 10 bases. Germline loops: CDR1 SGHRS, CDR2 YFSETQ. V shed 4 bases, J shed 3 bases, and the junction held 3 bases outside the gene matches. This CDR3 region has 14 residues.

This chain connects TRBV19 to TRBJ2-1, with D unresolved. The ends were cut back, 3 bases at V and 4 bases at J, with 4 bases in the middle. In germline, CDR1 is LNHDA, CDR2 SQIVND (reference sequence). This CDR3 has 12 residues. DNA for the CDR3: TGTGCCAGTAGTATTACATACAATGAGCAGTTCTTC. This sequence encodes CASSITYNEQFF.

This clone is a singleton in its sample. The CDR3 region is CASSFSGDQPQHF. CDR3 coding DNA: TGCGCCAGCAGCTTCTCCGGGGATCAGCCCCAGCATTTT. The chain is built from TRBV5-1 and TRBJ1-5; D ambiguous. Germline values: CDR1 SGHRS, CDR2 YFSETQ. Trimming cost V 2 bases and J 5 bases, with 8 bases left between them. The CDR3 consists of 13 residues.

J is TRBJ2-2 and V is TRBV13, with a weak D call TRBD2 (5 bases). The V gene's germline CDR1 is PRHDT and CDR2 FYEKMQ (reference sequence). The CDR3 covers 17 residues. V dropped 1 base and J dropped 1 base, with 13 bases sitting between them. The CDR3 coding sequence is TGTGCCAGCAGCTTAGTTAGCGAACTTTTGAACACCGGGGAGCTGTTTTTT. Translating it yields CASSLVSELLNTGELFF.

The chain joins TRBV7-9 to TRBJ1-2; 8 bases fit TRBD1. V trimming: 11 bases; J trimming: 2 bases; junction bases outside the gene matches: 7. The CDR3 has 13 amino acids. Germline V gene sequence: CDR1 SEHNR, CDR2 FQNEAQ (reference sequence). Here the CDR3 DNA reads TGTGCCGGTCAGGGGGCGAACAACTATGGCTACACCTTC. It is translated as CAGQGANNYGYTF.

The chain recombines TRBV7-2 with TRBJ1-2; 9 bases are a match to TRBD1. V gave up 5 bases and J gave up 4 bases; unmatched junction bases: 5. Looked up from germline, CDR1 is SGHTA and CDR2 is FQGNSA. The CDR3 extends over 14 amino acids. The CDR3 DNA sequence: TGTGCCAGCAGCCTGGACAGGGGCCCCTATGGCTACACCTTC. Translating gives CASSLDRGPYGYTF.

The chain joins TRBV7-8 to TRBJ2-7, with D possibly TRBD2 on 6 matching bases. Germline lookup yields CDR1 SGHVS and CDR2 FQNEAQ. The CDR3 runs 15 residues. The V gene lost 1 base and the J gene lost 1 base, with 11 bases spanning the gap. The CDR3 nucleotides read TGTGCCAGCAGCTTAGGGGGGGACGGATCCTACGAGCAGTACTTC. Its translation is CASSLGGDGSYEQYF.

The chain carries TRBV19 and TRBJ1-2, with D possibly matching TRBD1 (6 bases). The CDR3 covers 15 residues. CDR1 is LNHDA, CDR2 SQIVND, per germline (reference sequence). Trimming took off 4 bases at V and 3 bases at J, with 15 bases between the two ends. Here the CDR3 DNA reads TGTGCCAGTAGTACCGGCAGGGGCCCTTACTATGGCTACACCTTC. This gives the protein CASSTGRGPYYGYTF. The full variable domain, completed using reference TRBV19 and TRBJ1-2, is DGGITQSPKYLFRKEGQNVTLSCEQNLNHDAMYWYRQDPGQGLRLIYYSQIVNDFQKGDIAEGYSVSREKKESFPLTVTSAQKNPTAFYLCASSTGRGPYYGYTFGSGTRLTVV.

The sample holds a few counts of this clone. The chain has TRBV9 and TRBJ2-1; 15 nucleotides agree with TRBD2. Germline V lookup: CDR1 SGDLS, CDR2 YYNGEE. V lost 3 bases and J lost 3; bases outside the gene matches: 1. The CDR3 covers 16 residues. The CDR3 sequence: CASSAGLAGGYNEQFF. The CDR3 DNA follows: TGTGCCAGCAGCGCGGGACTAGCGGGAGGCTACAATGAGCAGTTCTTC.

This clone was found a few times. V usage is TRBV4-3 and J usage is TRBJ1-5; no firm D call. The V gene's germline CDR1 is LGHNA and CDR2 YSLEER. V gave up 1 base and J gave up 2 bases, with 12 bases separating them. The CDR3 sequence is 16 residues long. Here the CDR3 reads CASSQVLGMRNQPQHF. CDR3 nucleotides: TGCGCCAGCAGCCAAGTGCTAGGTATGCGCAATCAGCCCCAGCATTTT.

This chain uses TRBV18 with TRBJ1-1; possibly TRBD1 for D (5 bases). This CDR3 is 15 amino acids long. Trimming shortened V by 6 bases and J by 6 bases, and 20 bases separated the two germline ends. The germline V gene has CDR1 KGHSH and CDR2 LQKENI. The CDR3 DNA sequence: TGTGCCAGCTCCCCCGGGAGGAGGGACTCCGCTGAAGCTTTCTTT. The encoded protein is CASSPGRRDSAEAFF.

V gene TRBV29-1 combines with J gene TRBJ2-3, with TRBD2 matching over 12 bases. The V segment lost 4 bases and the J segment 2 bases; nucleotides outside the gene matches: 7. This CDR3 comprises 16 residues. Germline CDR1 SQVTM, CDR2 ANQGSEA. For the CDR3, the DNA is TGCAGCGTTGCTCGGCTAGCGGGAGGGTTCACAGATACGCAGTATTTT. Its protein is CSVARLAGGFTDTQYF.

The V call is TRBV28, the J call TRBJ2-2; possibly TRBD2 for D (6 bases). The ends were cut back, 8 bases at V and 1 base at J, with 8 bases in the middle. Germline V CDR1 and CDR2: MDHEN, SYDVKM. This CDR3 has 13 amino acids. DNA of the CDR3: TGTGCCAGCGAGCGGGTGAACACCGGGGAGCTGTTTTTT. This sequence encodes CASERVNTGELFF.

The chain has TRBV6-5 and TRBJ1-2; TRBD1 matches at 12 bases. J gave up 6 bases and V 8 bases, and 7 bases lay outside the gene matches. The CDR3 has 14 amino acids. The germline gives CDR1 MNHEY, CDR2 SVGAGI. This CDR3 is CASPSGQGANGYTF. In nucleotides, the CDR3 is TGTGCCAGCCCCTCGGGACAGGGGGCCAATGGCTACACCTTC.

This clone has a single count. The V gene is TRBV3-1 (or the pseudogene TRBV3-2), the J gene TRBJ2-7; D call uncertain. This CDR3 region has 15 residues. Per germline, CDR1 LGHDT and CDR2 YNNKEL (reference sequence). Deletions cut 2 bases from V and 2 bases from J, with 13 bases between. CDR3 nucleotide sequence: TGTGCCAGCAGCCAACCATTCCTCGGAGCCTACGAGCAGTACTTC. Translating it yields CASSQPFLGAYEQYF.

The chain combines TRBV4-1 with TRBJ2-3, with 14 bases fitting TRBD2. The germline V gene encodes CDR1 MGHRA and CDR2 YSYEKL. The CDR3 has 16 residues. Germline trimming cut 1 base from V and 6 bases from J; bases unmatched to any gene: 3. CDR3 DNA sequence: TGCGCCAGCAGCCAAGGAGGGACTAGCGGGAGTGATACGCAGTATTTT. This translates into CASSQGGTSGSDTQYF.

This chain uses TRBV28 with TRBJ1-4, with D hard to call. This CDR3 has 14 amino acids. Germline V gene lookup returns CDR1 MDHEN and CDR2 SYDVKM. Trimming left V 4 bases short and J 3 bases short, with 9 bases between. In DNA, the CDR3 is TGTGCCAGCAGTTCCCTGTCGGCTAATGAAAAACTGTTTTTT. This codes for CASSSLSANEKLFF.

V and J are TRBV12-5 and TRBJ2-1; tentative D call: TRBD2 (6 bases). V gave up 0 bases and J gave up 1 base, with 13 bases separating them. The germline gives CDR1 LGHNT, CDR2 FRNRAP. The CDR3 extends over 17 amino acids. The CDR3 region has the DNA TGTGCTAGTGGTTTGGTACTGATGGGAGGTTCCTACAATGAGCAGTTCTTC. This encodes CASGLVLMGGSYNEQFF.

The chain links TRBV4-2 to TRBJ2-1, with 12 bases matching TRBD2. From germline, CDR1 is LGHNA and CDR2 YNFKEQ. This CDR3 contains 17 residues. Losses at the gene ends were 4 bases for V and 8 bases for J; bases not matched to a gene: 12. This chain's CDR3 is CASSLRTSGILTDEQFF. The DNA of the CDR3 is TGTGCCAGCAGCCTCAGGACTAGCGGGATTCTCACTGATGAGCAGTTCTTC.

The CDR3 region is CASSHLHTGTSPHEQYV. The DNA for the CDR3 is TGCGCCAGCAGTCACCTCCACACCGGGACAAGCCCCCACGAGCAGTACGTC. The chain joins TRBV23-1 to TRBJ2-7; weak D call: TRBD1 (6 bases). TRBV23-1 is designated an ORF whose function remains uncertain. The CDR3 contains 17 residues. V was shortened by 3 bases and J by 5 bases, with 23 bases between the two germline ends.